Below, 24 T cell receptor beta chains from the same sample are listed, as sequenced in a study of T-cell reconstitution after alpha-beta-depleted transplantation in children. Unique molecular identifiers were used to barcode this TCRbeta library. Each CDR3 protein is one row after TCRdb ran MiXCR on the PCR reads. The top ten clones hold approximately 55% of a sample with approximately 82,000 distinct CDR3 sequences, around 18% of them seen once. Sequenced material: PBMCs, mostly from graft donor cells, taken 360 days after TCRalphabeta/CD19-depleted stem cell transplant. The receptors come from a male patient between 2 and 9 years old who had a stem cell transplant for acute lymphoblastic leukemia, so the T cells may come from the graft donor.

J is TRBJ2-2 and V is TRBV29-1; the match to TRBD2 covers 14 bases. Germline V lookup: CDR1 SQVTM, CDR2 ANQGSEA. This CDR3 region has 18 residues. The V gene end was trimmed by 6 bases and the J gene end by 1 base; junction bases not matched to a gene: 10. This CDR3 is CSVGGTSGRRENTGELFF. The CDR3 region has the DNA TGCAGCGTCGGAGGGACTAGCGGGAGAAGAGAGAACACCGGGGAGCTGTTTTTT.

The genes are TRBV2 and TRBJ2-1; 7 bases map to TRBD1. This CDR3 is built from 12 residues. The V gene end was trimmed by 6 bases and the J gene end by 7 bases; junction bases not matched to a gene: 3. CDR1 is SNHLY and CDR2 is FYNNEI in the germline V gene. The CDR3 reads CASRDRINEQFF. The CDR3 bases are TGTGCCAGCAGGGACAGGATAAATGAGCAGTTCTTC.

This clonotype appeared many times. The chain uses TRBV7-9 and TRBJ2-7; 7 nucleotides match TRBD2. Per the germline V gene, CDR1 is SEHNR and CDR2 is FQNEAQ (reference sequence). The CDR3 consists of 14 residues. V dropped 5 bases and J dropped 4; count of bases not matched to a gene: 8. DNA of the CDR3: TGTGCCAGCAGCGAGGGGTTGGGGGGGTACGAGCAGTACTTC. Translated, it gives CASSEGLGGYEQYF.

Of note for this clonotype: One end of the junction is discordant with germline, which a read error may explain. The chain employs TRBV5-1 and TRBJ1-2; D is perhaps TRBD1 (6 bases). Germline V gene data show CDR1 as SGHRS and CDR2 as YFSETQ. The CDR3 totals 14 residues. In DNA, the CDR3 is TGCGCCAGCAGCGCGGGACAATTGAACTATGGCTACCCCTTC. This codes for CASSAGQLNYGYPF.

This chain connects TRBV12-3 or TRBV12-4 to TRBJ1-4, with 7 bases matching TRBD1. The CDR3 is made up of 15 amino acids. V gave up 1 base and J gave up 3 bases; unmatched junction bases: 2. The CDR3 reads CASSLEGAANEKLFF. In DNA, the CDR3 is TGTGCCAGCAGTTTAGAGGGGGCTGCTAATGAAAAACTGTTTTTT.

This clonotype was counted at least ten times. V gene TRBV15 combines with J gene TRBJ2-7; 7 positions match TRBD1. Germline V lookup: CDR1 LNHNV, CDR2 YYDKDF (reference sequence). The trim removed 0 bases at V and 7 bases at J, leaving 9 bases unmatched. The CDR3 loop spans 15 amino acids. CDR3 in DNA: TGTGCCACCAGCAGAGAGGACCGACAGGGCCGGGAGCAGTACTTC. Its translation: CATSREDRQGREQYF.

This rearrangement joins TRBV4-1 to TRBJ2-5; a weak D match, TRBD1 (6 bases). The CDR3 consists of 14 residues. Trimming removed 1 base at V and 4 bases at J, with 10 bases between. Germline values: CDR1 MGHRA, CDR2 YSYEKL. The CDR3 sequence is CASSQGPDRETQYF. CDR3 bases: TGCGCCAGCAGCCAAGGACCGGACAGAGAGACCCAGTACTTC.

This clonotype was seen a handful of times. This chain uses TRBV11-2 with TRBJ2-7, with 10 bases that match TRBD2. This CDR3 is 16 amino acids long. Per the germline V gene, CDR1 is SGHAT and CDR2 is FQNNGV. The trim removed 5 bases at V and 3 bases at J, leaving 10 bases unmatched. CDR3 residues: CASSPTGLAEVYEQYF. The DNA for the CDR3 is TGTGCCAGCAGCCCGACCGGACTAGCGGAAGTCTACGAGCAGTACTTC.

Ten or more counts support this clonotype. The chain carries TRBV4-2 and TRBJ2-1, with TRBD2 matching 15 bases. V lost 1 base and J lost 6; bases outside the gene matches: 10. The CDR3 runs to 19 residues. CDR1 is LGHNA, CDR2 YNFKEQ, per germline. The CDR3 bases are TGTGCCAGCAGCCAAGGGGATTGGACTAGCGGGAGGGTACGCAATGAGCAGTTCTTC. This gives the protein CASSQGDWTSGRVRNEQFF.

The V call is TRBV10-2, the J call TRBJ2-5; D is ambiguous. V was clipped by 3 bases and J by 1 base, with 12 bases between them. Germline CDR1 and CDR2: WSHSY and SAAADI. The CDR3 loop spans 15 amino acids. In nucleotides, the CDR3 is TGCGCCAGCAGTGACGCAAGGAGCCTCCAAGAGACCCAGTACTTC. This translates into CASSDARSLQETQYF.

This clonotype was seen at least ten times. The J gene is TRBJ1-2, the V gene TRBV5-4, with D possibly matching TRBD1 (5 bases). The V gene's germline CDR1 is SGHNT and CDR2 YYREEE (reference sequence). The ends were cut back, 3 bases at V and 4 bases at J, with 10 bases in the middle. This CDR3 comprises 13 residues. The CDR3 nucleotides are TGTGCCAGCAGCTGGGAGGGGCCCTATGGCTACACCTTC. Encoded protein: CASSWEGPYGYTF.

In nucleotides, the CDR3 is TGTGCCAGCTCAAGACCAAATTCACCCCTCCACTTT. Its translation is CASSRPNSPLHF. V is TRBV2 and J is TRBJ1-6; D is undetermined. Trimming shortened V by 8 bases and J by 7 bases, and 9 bases separated the two germline ends. Germline CDR1 reads SNHLY; CDR2 reads FYNNEI. The CDR3 runs to 12 residues.

This clonotype came up a few times. J is TRBJ1-4 and V is TRBV4-1; TRBD1 is a possible D gene (5 bases). The CDR3 covers 15 residues. V was clipped by 5 bases and J by 8 bases, with 18 bases between them. Germline V CDR1 and CDR2: MGHRA, YSYEKL. The CDR3 nucleotides are TGCGCCAGCAGCTACCCCGGCAGGGTTGGCGAAAAACTGTTTTTT. Its translation: CASSYPGRVGEKLFF.

This clonotype has at least ten counts. The CDR3 DNA is TGTGCCAGCAGGAGGGTAGTCCCCTACGAGCAGTACTTC. Translated, it gives CASRRVVPYEQYF. This chain joins TRBV6-5 and TRBJ2-7; maybe TRBD2 (5 bases). Trimming took 6 bases from V and 2 from J, leaving 11 bases between them. Germline CDR1 and CDR2: MNHEY and SVGAGI. The CDR3 length is 13 residues.

This clonotype was counted many times. The chain joins TRBV24-1 to TRBJ2-3; 9 nucleotides line up with TRBD1. CDR1 is KGHDR and CDR2 is SFDVKD in the germline V gene. V shed 7 bases and J 4 bases; nucleotides not matched to a gene: 5. The CDR3 has 14 residues. In DNA form, the CDR3 reads TGTGCCACCAGAGGGACAGGGACGTCAGATACGCAGTATTTT. It translates to CATRGTGTSDTQYF.

This clonotype was detected only a few times. J is TRBJ2-7 and V is TRBV29-1, with 8 positions matching TRBD2. This CDR3 region has 11 residues. Germline CDR1 and CDR2: SQVTM and ANQGSEA. V was clipped by 6 bases and J by 4 bases; unmatched bases: 2. The CDR3 DNA sequence: TGCAGCGTGGCGGGGGGTTACGAGCAGTACTTC. This translates into CSVAGGYEQYF.

This clonotype was counted only a few times. J is TRBJ1-1 and V is TRBV18, with D possibly being TRBD1 (6 bases). The CDR3 spans 16 residues. V lost 1 base, J lost 5 bases, and 17 bases lay in between. Germline values: CDR1 KGHSH, CDR2 LQKENI. The CDR3: CASSPRGEQGRTEAFF. DNA of the CDR3: TGTGCCAGCTCACCACGGGGGGAACAGGGACGAACTGAAGCTTTCTTT.

The chain links TRBV5-1 to TRBJ2-2; D call uncertain. The CDR3 spans 15 residues. From germline, CDR1 is SGHRS and CDR2 YFSETQ. V shed 5 bases and J shed 7 bases, with 18 bases lying between them. The CDR3 DNA follows: TGCGCCAGCAGTTTTGACCCGCTCTGGGGCGGGGAGCTGTTTTTT. Amino acid sequence: CASSFDPLWGGELFF.

Written as DNA, the CDR3 is TGTGCCAGCAGCTTCAGGGGAGGAGAAAAACTGTTTTTT. This encodes CASSFRGGEKLFF. The chain links TRBV11-1 to TRBJ1-4; TRBD1 might be the D (6 bases). The CDR3 totals 13 residues. Per the germline V gene, CDR1 is SGHAT and CDR2 is FQDESV (reference sequence). Trimming removed 3 bases from V and 8 bases from J, with 10 bases in between.

This clonotype was counted a single time. The chain employs TRBV27 and TRBJ2-7, with D uncertain. The CDR3 totals 13 residues. In germline, CDR1 is MNHEY, CDR2 SMNVEV (reference sequence). V was trimmed by 2 bases and J by 4 bases, leaving 9 bases between them. The CDR3, as DNA: TGTGCCAGCAGTTTAACACCCAGGTACGAGCAGTACTTC. It yields the protein CASSLTPRYEQYF.

This clonotype was seen only a few times. This rearrangement joins TRBV10-3 to TRBJ2-7; 7 bases align to TRBD1. V dropped 6 bases and J dropped 0; count of bases not matched to a gene: 8. This CDR3 region has 15 residues. Germline CDR1 ENHRY, CDR2 SYGVKD. The chain's CDR3 is CAISVGQDLSYEQYF. The CDR3 DNA is TGTGCCATCAGCGTCGGACAGGACCTCTCCTACGAGCAGTACTTC.

The genes are TRBV14 and TRBJ2-7; weak D call: TRBD2 (5 bases). The CDR3 contains 12 residues. V was trimmed by 3 bases and J by 6 bases, leaving 9 bases between them. CDR1 SGHDN and CDR2 FVKESK come from the germline V gene. The CDR3 loop reads CASSHGVSEQYF. DNA of the CDR3: TGTGCCAGCAGCCACGGGGTTTCCGAGCAGTACTTC.

Only a few counts were recorded for this clonotype. The chain combines TRBV20-1 with TRBJ2-5; TRBD2 aligns across 14 bases. V gave up 5 bases and J gave up 2 bases; unmatched junction bases: 7. Germline-derived CDR1 and CDR2 are DFQATT and SNEGSKA (reference sequence). This CDR3 has 16 amino acids. In nucleotides, the CDR3 is TGCAGTGCTCCGGGACTAGCGGGAGTTGGGCAAGAGACCCAGTACTTC. It encodes CSAPGLAGVGQETQYF.

The chain recombines TRBV7-8 with TRBJ2-1; TRBD2 agrees at 9 bases. Germline-derived CDR1 and CDR2 are SGHVS and FQNEAQ. V dropped 3 bases and J dropped 4; count of bases not matched to a gene: 4. CDR3 length: 15 residues. The CDR3 DNA sequence: TGTGCCAGCAGCTTCGGGACTAGCCCATACAATGAGCAGTTCTTC. This codes for CASSFGTSPYNEQFF.